The 8 T cell receptor beta chains below all came from one sample that was sequenced in a study of metastatic and nonmetastatic thyroid tumors. Thyroid surgery was performed in patients who had received no treatment beforehand. TCRdb re-clonotyped the PCR reads through MiXCR. The sample holds roughly 13,000 clones; just over 25% are singletons and the top ten take around 9.9%. The sequenced material came from tumor tissue. All receptors come from a female donor with papillary thyroid cancer or a benign thyroid nodule (not recorded which). Some clones in this sample may be carry-over from other donors' samples.

This clone was seen many times. The chain joins TRBV20-1 to TRBJ2-7; 8 bases are a match to TRBD1. V shed 7 bases, J shed 3 bases, and the junction held 8 bases outside the gene matches. From germline, CDR1 is DFQATT and CDR2 SNEGSKA (reference sequence). This CDR3 has 13 amino acids. CDR3 sequence: CSVPDRVSYEQYF. The CDR3 region has the DNA TGCAGTGTCCCGGACAGGGTCAGCTACGAGCAGTACTTC.

The chain combines TRBV15 with TRBJ1-2; tentative D call: TRBD1 (5 bases). CDR1 is LNHNV and CDR2 is YYDKDF in the germline V gene (reference sequence). Trimming stripped 6 bases from V and 7 bases from J, with 18 bases between. This CDR3 contains 14 residues. The CDR3 nucleotides are TGTGCCACCAGTCCCCCGAGGCGACAGAGTGGCTACACCTTC. This encodes CATSPPRRQSGYTF.

With regard to this clone: A much more abundant neighbour one base away suggests this may be a read error. The chain uses TRBV19 and TRBJ1-1, with D perhaps matching TRBD1 (6 bases). The V end lost 5 bases, the J end lost 13 bases, and 17 bases lay between the germline ends. CDR1 is LNHDA and CDR2 is SQIVND in the germline V gene (reference sequence). The CDR3 contains 12 residues. CDR3: CASSPRTGSDFF. CDR3 bases: TGTGCCAGTAGTCCAAGAACAGGGTCGGATTTCTTT.

This clone was observed many times. The chain links TRBV5-1 to TRBJ2-7, with D uncertain. The germline CDR1 and CDR2 sequences are SGHRS and YFSETQ. The CDR3 consists of 11 residues. Trimming cost V 2 bases and J 5 bases, with 5 bases left between them. CDR3 in amino acids: CASSFSNEQYF. The CDR3 DNA follows: TGCGCCAGCAGCTTCAGTAACGAGCAGTACTTC.

As to this clone: One end of the junction does not line up with germline, which may come from a read error. The chain carries TRBV27 and TRBJ2-3; D not certain. This CDR3 contains 15 residues. The V gene's germline CDR1 is MNHEY and CDR2 SMNVEV (reference sequence). CDR3 sequence (DNA): TGTGCCAGCAGTTTATTTGCCACAAGCACATATACTCAGTATTTT. It translates to CASSLFATSTYTQYF.

In its sample, this clone ranks as medium-sized. The sample holds other DNA sequences that translate to the same CDR3. This sequence joins TRBV3-1 and TRBJ2-7, with TRBD1 as a possible D gene (5 bases). CDR1 is LGHDT and CDR2 is YNNKEL in the germline V gene (reference sequence). This CDR3 has 13 residues. V lost 5 bases and J lost 2, with 10 bases in between. CDR3 in amino acids: CASSSQGTYEQYF. In nucleotides, the CDR3 is TGTGCCAGCAGCAGCCAGGGTACCTACGAGCAGTACTTC.

CDR3 residues: CAWSVGGRHDHNEQFF. CDR3 coding DNA: TGTGCCTGGAGTGTAGGGGGGCGGCACGACCACAATGAGCAGTTCTTC. This sequence joins TRBV30 and TRBJ2-1, with D tentatively TRBD1 or TRBD2 (6 bases each). The CDR3 contains 16 residues. Germline CDR1 is GTSNPN and CDR2 is SVGIG (reference sequence). V lost 0 bases and J 5 bases, leaving 17 bases between the germline ends.

This chain joins TRBV11-3 and TRBJ2-5; D gene ambiguous. V was shortened by 2 bases and J by 4 bases, with 8 bases between the two germline ends. The CDR3 is 13 amino acids. Germline-derived CDR1 and CDR2 are SGHNT and YENEEA. The CDR3 reads CASSLTKGETQYF. The CDR3 nucleotides read TGTGCCAGCAGCTTAACCAAGGGAGAGACCCAGTACTTC.